These 27 T cell receptor beta chains were sequenced from one sample in a study of OX40 agonist ivuxolimab in advanced cancers. The library was built by means of the immunoSEQ multiplex PCR assay. TCRdb's version of the immuneACCESS table is confined to in-frame rearrangements and falls short of the full clone set. An unresolved V gene accounts for under half of the shortfall where checked; the remainder is of unknown origin. This sample lists 68,000 or so clones; roughly 89% were detected once. The ten largest clones capture roughly 8% of the sample. Sequenced material: CD4+ or CD8+ T cells sorted from blood, taken in a trial of the OX40 agonist ivuxolimab. The receptors were sampled from an adult with an advanced solid tumor such as melanoma, head and neck, liver or kidney cancer.

The chain joins TRBV10-3 to TRBJ2-4, with 9 bases lining up with TRBD1. Germline loops: CDR1 ENHRY, CDR2 SYGVKD. J was trimmed by 5 bases and V by 11 bases; bases with no gene match: 7. This CDR3 is built from 13 residues. The CDR3 nucleotides read TGTGCCTCACAACAGGGGGCCGAAAACATTCAGTACTTC. This encodes CASQQGAENIQYF.

J is TRBJ2-5 and V is TRBV25-1; 8 positions match TRBD2. V trimming: 8 bases; J trimming: 5 bases; junction bases outside the gene matches: 10. The germline V gene has CDR1 MGHDK and CDR2 SYGVNS. This CDR3 is built from 14 residues. Here the CDR3 DNA reads TGTGCCAGCGGTAGCGGGGATTCAATGGAGACCCAGTACTTC. Translating it yields CASGSGDSMETQYF.

This clone appeared many times. The chain combines TRBV11-3 with TRBJ1-2; D call uncertain. The CDR3 is 15 amino acids. V was pared by 1 base and J by 4 bases, with 13 bases between. Germline lookup yields CDR1 SGHNT and CDR2 YENEEA. The CDR3 is CASSLGHGAFYGYTF. The CDR3 DNA follows: TGTGCCAGCAGCTTAGGTCACGGCGCCTTCTATGGCTACACCTTC.

The chain couples TRBV19 to TRBJ2-3; 10 bases agree with TRBD1. With 7 bases clipped from V and 4 bases from J, the junction kept 8 bases outside the gene matches. The germline V gene encodes CDR1 LNHDA and CDR2 SQIVND (reference sequence). The CDR3 totals 15 residues. The CDR3 sequence: CASKGAGTGADTQYF. The CDR3 nucleotides read TGTGCCAGTAAGGGGGCAGGGACAGGGGCAGATACGCAGTATTTT.

The rearrangement uses TRBV30 and TRBJ1-2; D possibly corresponds to TRBD1 (6 bases). The CDR3 has 13 amino acids. Trimming cost V 8 bases and J 4 bases, with 17 bases left between them. CDR1 and CDR2 from the germline V gene are GTSNPN and SVGIG (reference sequence). The CDR3, as DNA: TGTGCCGGAATGGGAGGACAGTCCTATGGCTACACCTTC. Protein sequence: CAGMGGQSYGYTF.

The chain employs TRBV29-1 and TRBJ2-3; 9 bases agree with TRBD1. CDR1 and CDR2 (germline): SQVTM, ANQGSEA. The CDR3 is made up of 14 amino acids. V lost 4 bases, J lost 3 bases, and 5 bases stayed unmatched. The CDR3 nucleotides read TGCAGCGTTGGTGGGACAGGGAGGACAGATACGCAGTATTTT. Translation gives CSVGGTGRTDTQYF.

The genes are TRBV2 and TRBJ2-2; D remains unclear. V lost 7 bases to trimming and J lost 0 bases, with 9 bases between them. The CDR3 length is 14 residues. In germline, CDR1 is SNHLY, CDR2 FYNNEI. The CDR3 here is CASNGGPNTGELFF. CDR3 nucleotide sequence: TGTGCCAGCAATGGCGGCCCGAACACCGGGGAGCTGTTTTTT.

This CDR3 reads CASSDRGLTEAFF. DNA of the CDR3: TGTGCCAGCAGCGACCGGGGGCTCACTGAAGCTTTCTTT. The V and J genes are TRBV6-5 and TRBJ1-1; D possibly corresponds to TRBD1 (6 bases). Germline V CDR1 and CDR2: MNHEY, SVGAGI. V shed 6 bases and J shed 4 bases, with 12 bases lying between them. The CDR3 runs to 13 residues.

This chain joins TRBV10-3 and TRBJ1-1; D remains ambiguous. The germline CDR1 and CDR2 sequences are ENHRY and SYGVKD. The CDR3 extends over 15 amino acids. Trimming stripped 7 bases from V and 4 bases from J, with 19 bases between. Here the CDR3 reads CAITFNPDAGTEAFF. The CDR3 region has the DNA TGTGCCATCACCTTTAATCCGGACGCGGGCACTGAAGCTTTCTTT.

The V gene is TRBV28, the J gene TRBJ2-7, with unresolved D. Germline V gene lookup returns CDR1 MDHEN and CDR2 SYDVKM. Trimming took off 5 bases at V and 12 bases at J, with 17 bases between the two ends. The CDR3 has 12 residues. The CDR3 DNA sequence: TGTGCCAGCAGTGTCCGGCCAAGAGGAGCGTACTTC. This translates into CASSVRPRGAYF.

The genes are TRBV5-4 and TRBJ2-3; 7 nucleotides align to TRBD1. Germline V CDR1 and CDR2: SGHNT, YYREEE (reference sequence). V lost 4 bases to trimming and J lost 2 bases; unmatched junction nucleotides: 7. The CDR3 totals 15 residues. CDR3 in amino acids: CASSLPGQLTDTQYF. The CDR3 DNA follows: TGTGCCAGCAGCCTCCCGGGACAGCTCACAGATACGCAGTATTTT. Supplemented by reference TRBV5-4 and TRBJ2-3, the full variable domain reads ETGVTQSPTHLIKTRGQQVTLRCSSQSGHNTVSWYQQALGQGPQFIFQYYREEENGRGNFPPRFSGLQFPNYSSELNVNALELDDSALYLCASSLPGQLTDTQYFGPGTRLTVL.

The genes are TRBV19 and TRBJ1-1; 8 bases are shared with TRBD1. The CDR3 is 13 residues long. J gave up 1 base and V 9 bases, and 4 bases lay outside the gene matches. Germline values: CDR1 LNHDA, CDR2 SQIVND (reference sequence). In nucleotides, the CDR3 is TGTGCCAGCTCAGGGGGCTGGAACACTGAAGCTTTCTTT. Amino acid sequence: CASSGGWNTEAFF.

The V and J genes are TRBV7-8 and TRBJ2-3, with 8 bases lining up with TRBD2. Germline V gene lookup returns CDR1 SGHVS and CDR2 FQNEAQ. This CDR3 contains 16 residues. V lost 5 bases and J lost 1; bases outside the gene matches: 8. The CDR3 sequence is CASSPWAGGGTDTQYF. The CDR3 DNA reads TGTGCCAGCAGCCCCTGGGCGGGGGGAGGCACAGATACGCAGTATTTT.

The gene calls are TRBV18 and TRBJ1-4; no reliable D call. The CDR3 sequence is 15 residues long. The germline V and J ends were trimmed by 4 bases and 0 bases, with 9 bases remaining between them. CDR1 is KGHSH, CDR2 LQKENI, per germline. CDR3 sequence: CASSLEDATNEKLFF. As DNA, the CDR3 is TGTGCCAGCTCACTCGAGGACGCAACTAATGAAAAACTGTTTTTT.

This clone was detected once. The gene calls are TRBV6-6 and TRBJ2-4; possible D gene TRBD2, 6 bases. The CDR3 has 14 amino acids. V lost 7 bases to trimming and J lost 8 bases, with 18 bases between them. Germline V gene sequence: CDR1 MNHNY, CDR2 SVGAGI (reference sequence). CDR3 sequence reads: CASTTIGAGYIQYF. CDR3 nucleotides: TGTGCCAGCACTACGATTGGGGCGGGATACATTCAGTACTTC.

This chain connects TRBV7-2 to TRBJ2-7, with 7 bases lining up with TRBD2. V trimming: 1 base; J trimming: 5 bases; junction bases outside the gene matches: 11. The V gene's germline CDR1 is SGHTA and CDR2 FQGNSA. This CDR3 spans 16 amino acids. CDR3 protein: CASSLVVPSGQDEQYF. The CDR3 DNA reads as TGTGCCAGCAGCTTAGTCGTGCCTAGCGGCCAGGACGAGCAGTACTTC.

This chain connects TRBV7-2 to TRBJ2-1; 9 nucleotides agree with TRBD1. Germline assignment: CDR1 SGHTA and CDR2 FQGNSA. The ends lost 5 bases at V and 12 bases at J; junction bases unmatched: 5. The CDR3 totals 12 residues. As DNA, the CDR3 is TGTGCCAGCAGCCTAGGACAGGGGAGGCAGTTCTTC. Translating it yields CASSLGQGRQFF.

This clone was detected a few times. The rearrangement uses TRBV6-5 and TRBJ1-5; 8 bases match TRBD1. Germline assignment: CDR1 MNHEY and CDR2 SVGAGI. The CDR3 length is 14 residues. V lost 6 bases, J lost 6 bases, and 7 bases stayed unmatched. CDR3: CASRPGQGSQPQHF. The CDR3 DNA sequence: TGTGCCAGCAGACCCGGACAGGGATCTCAGCCCCAGCATTTT.

The chain is built from TRBV5-1 and TRBJ2-3; D remains unclear. The V gene's germline CDR1 is SGHRS and CDR2 YFSETQ. The CDR3 is 12 amino acids. V was clipped by 4 bases and J by 3 bases, with 6 bases between them. CDR3 DNA sequence: TGCGCCAGCAGCCAGAAAACAGATACGCAGTATTTT. Translation: CASSQKTDTQYF.

This chain links TRBV19 with TRBJ1-5; D ambiguous. From germline, CDR1 is LNHDA and CDR2 SQIVND (reference sequence). V gave up 2 bases and J gave up 4 bases, with 9 bases separating them. This CDR3 is built from 14 residues. CDR3 DNA: TGTGCCAGTAGTATAAGACTCATTAATCAGCCCCAGCATTTT. Residues: CASSIRLINQPQHF.

Sample share makes this clone medium-sized. The chain recombines TRBV30 with TRBJ1-1; D unresolved. Germline-derived CDR1 and CDR2 are GTSNPN and SVGIG (reference sequence). The CDR3 is 14 residues long. The ends were cut back, 0 bases at V and 8 bases at J, with 16 bases in the middle. The CDR3 here is CAWSVFRVKPEAFF. DNA for the CDR3: TGTGCCTGGAGTGTGTTTCGGGTTAAACCCGAAGCTTTCTTT.

Comments on this clone: This specimen includes other DNA sequences encoding the same CDR3. This chain uses TRBV5-1 with TRBJ1-5; possible D gene TRBD1, 6 bases. Trimming shortened V by 2 bases and J by 1 base, and 10 bases separated the two germline ends. Germline V lookup: CDR1 SGHRS, CDR2 YFSETQ. This CDR3 has 15 amino acids. The chain's CDR3 is CASSLEGGSNQPQHF. The CDR3, as DNA: TGCGCCAGCAGCTTAGAGGGGGGAAGCAATCAGCCCCAGCATTTT.

J is TRBJ2-7 and V is TRBV15; 10 nucleotides align to TRBD1. V gave up 8 bases and J gave up 4 bases; unmatched junction bases: 8. The CDR3 consists of 14 residues. Per germline, CDR1 LNHNV and CDR2 YYDKDF (reference sequence). The CDR3 DNA follows: TGTGCCACCCAACCGGGACAGGGGATTTACGAGCAGTACTTC. Amino acid sequence: CATQPGQGIYEQYF.

This rearrangement joins TRBV5-1 to TRBJ2-5; either TRBD1 or TRBD2 may supply D (6 bases each). Between the trimmed V and J ends, which lost 4 bases and 5 bases, there was a span of 15 bases. CDR3 size: 14 residues. Germline V gene sequence: CDR1 SGHRS, CDR2 YFSETQ. Written as DNA, the CDR3 is TGCGCCAGCAGCATCGGAGGGGGGACGGAGACCCAGTACTTC. Protein: CASSIGGGTETQYF. Looking up the rest from reference TRBV5-1 and TRBJ2-5 gives the full variable domain: KAGVTQTPRYLIKTRGQQVTLSCSPISGHRSVSWYQQTPGQGLQFLFEYFSETQRNKGNFPGRFSGRQFSNSRSEMNVSTLELGDSALYLCASSIGGGTETQYFGPGTRLLVL.

The V call is TRBV6-5, the J call TRBJ2-7, with 11 bases lining up with TRBD1. Germline V gene data show CDR1 as MNHEY and CDR2 as SVGAGI. With 6 bases clipped from V and 5 bases from J, the junction kept 9 bases outside the gene matches. The CDR3 has 15 residues. The CDR3 protein is CASRALDRGRDEQYF. CDR3 DNA: TGTGCCAGCAGAGCCTTGGACAGGGGGCGAGACGAGCAGTACTTC.

Details on this clone: This CDR3 is also generated by other DNA sequences in the sample. CDR3 coding DNA: TGTGCCAGCAGTTACGGTCAGGGGAACTATGGCTACACCTTC. Amino acids: CASSYGQGNYGYTF. The chain combines TRBV6-5 with TRBJ1-2; D possibly corresponds to TRBD1 (6 bases). The germline CDR1 and CDR2 sequences are MNHEY and SVGAGI. Trimming took 2 bases from V and 2 from J, leaving 9 bases between them. CDR3 length equals 14 residues.

The J gene is TRBJ2-2, the V gene TRBV20-1; possibly TRBD2 for D (5 bases). Trimming cost V 4 bases and J 16 bases, with 16 bases left between them. The germline V gene encodes CDR1 DFQATT and CDR2 SNEGSKA (reference sequence). The CDR3 extends over 11 amino acids. CDR3 residues: CSANGAYGGFF. DNA for the CDR3: TGCAGTGCTAACGGAGCCTACGGAGGGTTTTTT.